This T cell receptor delta chain derives from a study of gamma-delta T cells after stem cell transplantation (dated by TCRdb to 2016 to 2017). Library preparation employed RT-PCR. The sequencing machine was an Illumina MiSeq. Clonotypes were called again by TCRdb from the public reads via CATT, and duplicate nucleotide sequences were then merged into one entry. The sample table records just over 4,500 delta-chain clones; 1.9% of these occur just once. The leading ten clones occupy less than 35% of the sample. Comment on this clone: Its antigen has not been determined. No much larger clone exists at a distance of one base, and base qualities are not known.

Per the germline V gene, GEAIGNYY is the CDR1 and EKD is the CDR2. Germline trimming: 5 bases from V, 0 bases from J; junction bases outside gene matches: 11. From cysteine to phenylalanine, the CDR3 is 17 amino acids long. The DNA shown is the 51-base CDR3, in frame from base 1. The rearranged segments are TRDV2 and TRDJ1; a stretch of 10 junction bases matches TRDD3. The sample taken for sequencing was gamma-delta T cells. This receptor was identified in a human donor. It is not recorded whose cells these are; they may come from a transplant donor. The encoded CDR3 is CACGRVLGDSNTDKLIF. The DNA sequence is as follows: TGTGCCTGTGGCCGCGTACTGGGGGATTCCAACACCGATAAACTCATCTTT.